This T cell receptor beta chain was sequenced during a study of control samples from healthy donors and cancer patients. This clone was observed a single time. Produced via immunoSEQ multiplex PCR; TCRdb's table is partial and in-frame only. The top ten hold around 2.1% of the sample, which has 100,000 to 150,000 clones, approximately 92% seen once. Germline V gene data show CDR1 as MNHEY and CDR2 as SMNVEV (reference sequence). V shed 4 bases, J shed 0 bases, and the junction held 10 bases outside the gene matches. The CDR3 is made up of 17 amino acids. The chain combines TRBV27 with TRBJ2-7; TRBD1 matches 9 bases. The TCR comes from a woman aged 50 to 65 in good health. The sample consisted of blood. The CDR3: CASSYIGGTGSSYEQYF. The CDR3 DNA sequence: TGTGCCAGCAGTTATATAGGGGGGACAGGGAGCTCCTACGAGCAGTACTTC.